A single sample is the source of the 31 T cell receptor beta chains below, sequenced in a study of regulatory T cells in long-lasting Graves disease. Assembly of TCR beta libraries relied on iRepertoire HTBI primers together with Arm-PCR of CDR3 regions. A single record per CDR3 protein comes from TCRdb applying MiXCR to the multiplex PCR reads. Altogether 350,000 to 550,000 distinct CDR3 sequences are present, around 15% being singletons, with the ten largest covering approximately 15%. Noted time point: newly diagnosed GD, antithyroid drugs for less than 3 months. PBMC-extracted RNA yielded the TCR library. This sample also belongs to another study, concerning T cells in Graves' hyperthyroidism and ophthalmopathy.

Sequencing was performed on peripheral blood mononuclear cells (PBMCs), taken at new diagnosis, from a patient treated with antithyroid drugs. Source of these receptors: a woman aged 45-59 years with Graves disease.

This clonotype appeared many times. The chain is built from TRBV20-1 and TRBJ1-1, with D maybe TRBD1 (6 bases). Looked up from germline, CDR1 is DFQATT and CDR2 is SNEGSKA (reference sequence). The CDR3 consists of 14 residues. V was pared by 0 bases and J by 4 bases, with 12 bases between. CDR3 DNA sequence: TGCAGTGCTAGAGATATTTTAGGGGGCACTGAAGCTTTCTTT. Protein product: CSARDILGGTEAFF.

In this sample, this clonotype turned up many times. V usage is TRBV3-1 and J usage is TRBJ1-1, with a possible D match to TRBD1 (5 bases). Germline V gene lookup returns CDR1 LGHDT and CDR2 YNNKEL (reference sequence). Trimming shortened V by 0 bases and J by 10 bases, and 6 bases separated the two germline ends. CDR3 length equals 11 residues. CDR3: CASSQEGGAFF. CDR3 DNA sequence: TGTGCCAGCAGCCAAGAGGGGGGAGCTTTCTTT.

This clonotype has a count of ten or more. The V and J genes are TRBV18 and TRBJ2-6; perhaps D is TRBD1 or TRBD2 (5 bases each). The CDR3 is made up of 16 amino acids. CDR1 is KGHSH, CDR2 LQKENI, per germline. The germline V and J ends were trimmed by 2 bases and 0 bases, with 8 bases remaining between them. The CDR3 nucleotides read TGTGCCAGCTCACCAGGGACGGTCTCTGGGGCCAACGTCCTGACTTTC. Translating it yields CASSPGTVSGANVLTF.

This clonotype has ten or more counts. V is TRBV6-1 and J is TRBJ1-1; D gene ambiguous. In germline, CDR1 is MNHNS, CDR2 SASEGT. The CDR3 has 14 residues. The V gene lost 9 bases and the J gene lost 1 base, with 15 bases spanning the gap. The CDR3 loop reads CASKKGLSNTEAFF. In DNA form, the CDR3 reads TGTGCCAGTAAGAAAGGTTTATCGAACACTGAAGCTTTCTTT.

Turning to this clonotype: Possible read error: a much larger clone is one base away. The chain employs TRBV12-3 or TRBV12-4 and TRBJ2-5, with D possibly TRBD2 on 6 matching bases. V was cut by 3 bases and J by 11 bases, with 28 bases left in between. The length of the CDR3 is 17 residues. The chain's CDR3 is CASSFRPQGGSYNEQYF. CDR3 nucleotide sequence: TGTGCCAGCAGTTTCAGGCCTCAGGGAGGTTCCTACAATGAGCAGTACTTC.

The sample holds many counts of this clonotype. This sequence joins TRBV2 and TRBJ2-7, with 11 bases identical to TRBD1. Germline loops: CDR1 SNHLY, CDR2 FYNNEI. The CDR3 is made up of 13 amino acids. Trimming cost V 5 bases and J 5 bases; bases outside gene matches: 2. CDR3 nucleotides: TGTGCCAGCAGTTCGGACAGGGGGCACGAGCAGTACTTC. Protein product: CASSSDRGHEQYF.

This clonotype was observed a handful of times. The V gene is TRBV13, the J gene TRBJ2-7; possibly TRBD1 or TRBD2 for D (5 bases each). The germline V and J ends were trimmed by 5 bases and 5 bases, with 22 bases remaining between them. The germline V gene has CDR1 PRHDT and CDR2 FYEKMQ (reference sequence). CDR3 length: 16 amino acids. The CDR3 DNA reads TGTGCCAGCAGCCTAAAAACCGGGAAGGGGACCGACGAGCAGTACTTC. Protein product: CASSLKTGKGTDEQYF. Based on the CDR3 plus reference TRBV13 and TRBJ2-7, the full variable domain is AAGVIQSPRHLIKEKRETATLKCYPIPRHDTVYWYQQGPGQDPQFLISFYEKMQSDKGSIPDRFSAQQFSDYHSELNMSSLELGDSALYFCASSLKTGKGTDEQYFGPGTRLTVT.

This rearrangement joins TRBV20-1 to TRBJ1-6; weak D call: TRBD1 (5 bases). Deletions cut 3 bases from V and 14 bases from J, with 11 bases between. Germline-derived CDR1 and CDR2 are DFQATT and SNEGSKA (reference sequence). The CDR3 is 11 amino acids. CDR3 DNA: TGCAGTGCTAGTGGCAGGGATGCCCTCCACTTT. Encoded protein: CSASGRDALHF.

About this clonotype: At one of its ends the junction is not consistent with the germline gene, which may arise from a read error. The chain uses TRBV27 and TRBJ2-1, with D possibly being TRBD1 (5 bases). Germline V gives CDR1 MNHEY, CDR2 SMNVEV (reference sequence). The CDR3 extends over 15 amino acids. The CDR3 DNA reads TGTGCCAGCAGTTTATCGTTAGGGGTCGGCAATGAGCAGCTCTTC. Translating gives CASSLSLGVGNEQLF.

As regards this clonotype: A much larger clone sits a single nucleotide away, making a read error possible. The gene calls are TRBV18 and TRBJ1-1, with 7 bases identical to TRBD1. This CDR3 region has 14 residues. CDR1 and CDR2 from the germline V gene are KGHSH and LQKENI. CDR3 region: CASSPIAGDSEALF. For the CDR3, the DNA is TGTGCCAGCTCACCAATCGCAGGGGACAGTGAAGCTCTCTTT.

V is TRBV28 and J is TRBJ2-7; D may be TRBD2 (6 bases). Germline CDR1 MDHEN, CDR2 SYDVKM. Trimming removed 3 bases from V and 4 bases from J, with 28 bases in between. The CDR3 is 19 residues long. This CDR3 is CASSFAWAQPGSIGYEQYF. For the CDR3, the DNA is TGTGCCAGCAGTTTCGCCTGGGCACAACCCGGGAGTATCGGGTACGAGCAGTACTTC. Drawing the rest from reference TRBV28 and TRBJ2-7, the complete variable domain is DVKVTQSSRYLVKRTGEKVFLECVQDMDHENMFWYRQDPGLGLRLIYFSYDVKMKEKGDIPEGYSVSREKKERFSLILESASTNQTSMYLCASSFAWAQPGSIGYEQYFGPGTRLTVT.

Note on this clonotype: This may come from a read error, since a much larger clone is one base off. V gene TRBV9 combines with J gene TRBJ2-7; TRBD2 is a possible D gene (6 bases). Trimming cost V 6 bases and J 7 bases, with 17 bases left between them. There are 13 residues in the CDR3. Germline V lookup: CDR1 SGDLS, CDR2 YYNGEE. CDR3 region: CASTSGLTNEQYF. The CDR3 nucleotides are TGTGCCAGCACCTCGGGACTGACTAATGAGCAGTACTTC. The full variable domain, its missing parts supplied by reference TRBV9 and TRBJ2-7, is DSGVTQTPKHLITATGQRVTLRCSPRSGDLSVYWYQQSLDQGLQFLIQYYNGEERAKGNILERFSAQQFPDLHSELNLSSLELGDSALYFCASTSGLTNEQYFGPGTRLTVT.

A few counts support this clonotype. V usage is TRBV6-2 or TRBV6-3 and J usage is TRBJ1-4; D gene uncertain. The CDR3 consists of 12 residues. Per germline, CDR1 MNHEY and CDR2 SVGEGT. The germline V and J ends were trimmed by 7 bases and 8 bases, with 11 bases remaining between them. The CDR3 DNA reads as TGTGCCAGCACTCAATCGGGGGAAAAACTGTTTTTT. This gives the protein CASTQSGEKLFF.

This CDR3 is CASSSGTAPFLWNSPLHF. In nucleotides, the CDR3 is TGTGCCAGTAGTTCCGGGACAGCGCCCTTCCTATGGAATTCACCCCTCCACTTT. This sequence joins TRBV19 and TRBJ1-6, with 7 bases aligning to TRBD1. There are 18 residues in the CDR3. The V and J ends lost 5 bases and 7 bases, in that order; junction bases with no gene match: 17. Germline V lookup: CDR1 LNHDA, CDR2 SQIVND (reference sequence).

The chain is built from TRBV6-1 and TRBJ2-7, with a possible D match to TRBD2 (6 bases). Between the trimmed V and J ends, which lost 3 bases and 6 bases, there was a span of 21 bases. The germline gives CDR1 MNHNS, CDR2 SASEGT. The CDR3 is 16 residues long. CDR3 in amino acids: CASSEFWDSAFAEQYF. CDR3 DNA sequence: TGTGCCAGCAGTGAGTTCTGGGACTCCGCTTTCGCCGAGCAGTACTTC.

This clonotype was counted ten times or more. The chain carries TRBV29-1 and TRBJ2-1; 9 bases are shared with TRBD1. The V gene end was trimmed by 6 bases and the J gene end by 6 bases; junction bases not matched to a gene: 6. Germline V gene lookup returns CDR1 SQVTM and CDR2 ANQGSEA. The CDR3 runs to 13 residues. CDR3 protein: CSVDLTGGNEQFF. DNA for the CDR3: TGCAGCGTCGACCTGACAGGGGGCAATGAGCAGTTCTTC.

This clonotype was observed at least ten times. The rearrangement joins TRBV12-5 to TRBJ2-5, with TRBD2 identical over 8 bases. The J segment lost 5 bases and the V segment lost 5 bases, leaving 10 bases of the junction unmatched. The CDR3 covers 15 residues. CDR1 LGHNT and CDR2 FRNRAP come from the germline V gene. The CDR3 protein is CASGLRSGSGETQYF. The DNA for the CDR3 is TGTGCTAGTGGTCTCCGAAGCGGGAGCGGGGAGACCCAGTACTTC.

The genes are TRBV5-6 and TRBJ1-3; possibly TRBD1 for D (5 bases). This CDR3 spans 17 amino acids. With 3 bases removed from V and 5 bases from J, the gap between germline ends came to 21 bases. Germline CDR1 reads SGHDT; CDR2 reads YYEEEE. The CDR3 region has the DNA TGTGCCAGCAGCTCCGCTGCTAACTACCAGGGAAGAAACACCATATATTTT. As protein: CASSSAANYQGRNTIYF.

This clonotype was recorded a few times. The chain employs TRBV6-1 and TRBJ2-7; 8 nucleotides agree with TRBD1. The CDR3 extends over 13 amino acids. Germline V gene sequence: CDR1 MNHNS, CDR2 SASEGT. V lost 7 bases to trimming and J lost 0 bases; unmatched junction nucleotides: 2. CDR3 DNA: TGTGCCAGCACGGACAGGGCCTCCTACGAGCAGTACTTC. Protein product: CASTDRASYEQYF.

This clonotype was seen a handful of times. A read error may explain this, as a much larger clone is one base away. V gene TRBV28 combines with J gene TRBJ2-7, with D tentatively TRBD1 or TRBD2 (5 bases each). Germline assignment: CDR1 MDHEN and CDR2 SYDVKM. The CDR3 has 13 amino acids. CDR3 in DNA: TGTGCCAGCACCATACCCGGGACCTACAAGCAGTACTTC. The encoded protein is CASTIPGTYKQYF.

This clonotype was observed at least ten times. The junction shows a germline mismatch at one end, possibly a read error. CDR3 region: CASSTDSLNTEAFF. CDR3 DNA: TGTGCCAGCAGCACGGACAGTCTAAACACTGAAGCTTTCTTT. The chain carries TRBV5-1 and TRBJ1-1, with D possibly matching TRBD1 (6 bases). CDR3 length: 14 amino acids. The V gene's germline CDR1 is SGHRS and CDR2 YFSETQ.

At least ten counts were recorded for this clonotype. The DNA of the CDR3 is TGTGCCTGGAGAAGGACTAGCGGGAGGGCCTCCTACGAGCAGTACTTC. Protein product: CAWRRTSGRASYEQYF. V is TRBV30 and J is TRBJ2-7; 15 bases are shared with TRBD2. The trim removed 3 bases at V and 0 bases at J, leaving 3 bases unmatched. Germline CDR1 reads GTSNPN; CDR2 reads SVGIG (reference sequence). This CDR3 contains 16 residues.

This clonotype was seen many times. The chain carries TRBV20-1 and TRBJ2-7, with D uncertain. This CDR3 contains 16 residues. Germline-derived CDR1 and CDR2 are DFQATT and SNEGSKA (reference sequence). The germline V and J ends were trimmed by 6 bases and 4 bases, with 25 bases remaining between them. The CDR3 is CSATSGLSLRLYEQYF. CDR3 bases: TGCAGTGCCACTTCAGGTCTTAGTCTTAGGTTATACGAGCAGTACTTC.

J is TRBJ2-3 and V is TRBV4-2, with D possibly TRBD2 on 7 matching bases. The CDR3 spans 16 residues. CDR1 and CDR2 from the germline V gene are LGHNA and YNFKEQ. V lost 1 base and J 0 bases, leaving 11 bases between the germline ends. The CDR3 DNA reads as TGTGCCAGCAGCCAAGGGGGGGGCGAAAGCACAGATACGCAGTATTTT. This gives the protein CASSQGGGESTDTQYF.

This clonotype was counted ten times or more. The V and J genes are TRBV5-5 and TRBJ1-5; possibly TRBD1 for D (6 bases). V dropped 1 base and J dropped 3 bases, with 11 bases sitting between them. The CDR3 consists of 15 residues. Germline lookup yields CDR1 SGHKS and CDR2 YYEKEE (reference sequence). The CDR3 DNA follows: TGTGCCAGCAGCTTGAGGGGACATCCCAATCAGCCCCAGCATTTT. Translated: CASSLRGHPNQPQHF.

Comment on this clonotype: A single base separates this from a much larger clone, so it may be a read error. The chain joins TRBV20-1 to TRBJ2-1; TRBD2 aligns across 12 bases. CDR3 length equals 14 residues. CDR1 is DFQATT, CDR2 SNEGSKA, per germline (reference sequence). CDR3 in DNA: TGCAGTGCTAGAAGACTAGCGGGAGTTCATGAGCAGTTGTTC. Translating gives CSARRLAGVHEQLF.

The chain is built from TRBV12-3 or TRBV12-4 and TRBJ2-5; maybe TRBD2 (5 bases). Trimming took off 7 bases at V and 0 bases at J, with 12 bases between the two ends. The CDR3 contains 14 residues. CDR3 sequence reads: CASTKSGYQETQYF. As DNA, the CDR3 is TGTGCCAGCACCAAATCGGGGTACCAAGAGACCCAGTACTTC.

This clonotype showed up just a few times. The V and J genes are TRBV19 and TRBJ2-5; no reliable D call. This CDR3 comprises 13 residues. Germline V gene sequence: CDR1 LNHDA, CDR2 SQIVND (reference sequence). V lost 3 bases and J lost 5, with 10 bases in between. The CDR3 DNA reads as TGTGCCAGTAGTATTGGGAATCACGAGACCCAGTACTTC. This translates into CASSIGNHETQYF. The whole variable domain, remainder taken from reference TRBV19 and TRBJ2-5, is DGGITQSPKYLFRKEGQNVTLSCEQNLNHDAMYWYRQDPGQGLRLIYYSQIVNDFQKGDIAEGYSVSREKKESFPLTVTSAQKNPTAFYLCASSIGNHETQYFGPGTRLLVL.

This clonotype was seen ten or more times. This rearrangement joins TRBV2 to TRBJ2-5; maybe TRBD2 (6 bases). V lost 6 bases and J lost 5, with 7 bases in between. CDR1 is SNHLY and CDR2 is FYNNEI in the germline V gene. The CDR3 runs 11 residues. In DNA, the CDR3 is TGTGCCAGCAGGGGACTCGAGACCCAGTACTTC. It specifies CASRGLETQYF.

The rearrangement uses TRBV19 and TRBJ2-7; TRBD2 agrees at 10 bases. The CDR3 contains 15 residues. Trimming took 11 bases from V and 0 from J; bases not matched to a gene: 10. The germline V gene encodes CDR1 LNHDA and CDR2 SQIVND (reference sequence). In DNA form, the CDR3 reads TGTGCCGGTACCCCTAGCGGGGGAAACTCCTACGAGCAGTACTTC. Its protein is CAGTPSGGNSYEQYF.

This clonotype was observed at least ten times. The chain recombines TRBV18 with TRBJ2-7; TRBD2 might be the D (6 bases). The germline V and J ends were trimmed by 0 bases and 5 bases, with 17 bases remaining between them. The germline CDR1 and CDR2 sequences are KGHSH and LQKENI. The CDR3 totals 16 residues. The CDR3 spells CASSPPSGTGADEQYF. Written as DNA, the CDR3 is TGTGCCAGCTCACCACCTAGCGGCACTGGAGCAGACGAGCAGTACTTC. The full variable domain, its missing parts supplied by reference TRBV18 and TRBJ2-7, is NAGVMQNPRHLVRRRGQEARLRCSPMKGHSHVYWYRQLPEEGLKFMVYLQKENIIDESGMPKERFSAEFPKEGPSILRIQQVVRGDSAAYFCASSPPSGTGADEQYFGPGTRLTVT.